The rows below give T cell receptor beta chains drawn from one sample of a study of shared clonotypes between healthy human individuals. Sequenced by immunoSEQ multiplex PCR; TCRdb stores in-frame clones only, minus some. The sample shows about 190,000 clones, 65% to 80% of them seen only once. The source material was memory CD4+ T cells sorted from blood. The receptors stem from a man aged 25-45 years in good health. CDR3s include the opening cysteine and the closing phenylalanine or tryptophan. The order of the fields is J gene, V gene, D gene, clone size, CDR3 DNA, CDR3 protein. The D gene is left open where the match is weak. Rows may omit the clone size; those that give it use once, few, many or a size class.

j_gene: TRBJ2-2; v_gene: TRBV30; d_gene: -; abundance: -; CDR3nt: TGTGCCTGGAAAGACAGGGCATCGGGGAGGGCCTCATCCGGGGAGCTGTTTTTT; CDR3aa: CAWKDRASGRASSGELFF
j_gene: TRBJ1-1; v_gene: TRBV5-5; d_gene: -; abundance: -; CDR3nt: TGTGCCAGCAGCTTGTTAGTGTCGGGGGTCGGGATGAACACTGAAGCTTTCTTT; CDR3aa: CASSLLVSGVGMNTEAFF
j_gene: TRBJ2-6; v_gene: TRBV6-1; d_gene: -; abundance: -; CDR3nt: TGTGCCAGCAGCGCAGGGGCTGGGGCCAACGTCCTGACTTTC; CDR3aa: CASSAGAGANVLTF
j_gene: TRBJ1-4; v_gene: TRBV5-1; d_gene: TRBD1; abundance: few; CDR3nt: TGCGCCAGCAGCTTGGGAGGACAGGTAGAAAAACTGTTTTTT; CDR3aa: CASSLGGQVEKLFF
j_gene: TRBJ2-1; v_gene: TRBV10-3; d_gene: TRBD2; abundance: -; CDR3nt: TGTGCCATCAGAGCTAGCGGGAGCAATGAGCAGTTCTTC; CDR3aa: CAIRASGSNEQFF
j_gene: TRBJ2-3; v_gene: TRBV7-1; d_gene: TRBD2; abundance: -; CDR3nt: TGTGCCAGCAGCTTAGCGGTAGCGGGGGGGCCTCCAGATACGCAGTATTTT; CDR3aa: CASSLAVAGGPPDTQYF
j_gene: TRBJ2-1; v_gene: TRBV12-5; d_gene: -; abundance: -; CDR3nt: TGTGCTAGTGGTTTGGGGGGGATTAATGAGCAGTTCTTC; CDR3aa: CASGLGGINEQFF
j_gene: TRBJ1-5; v_gene: TRBV2; d_gene: -; abundance: -; CDR3nt: TGTGCCAGCAGTGAAGCGGGGTTAGGCAATCAGCCCCAGCATTTT; CDR3aa: CASSEAGLGNQPQHF
j_gene: TRBJ2-2; v_gene: TRBV5-1; d_gene: -; abundance: -; CDR3nt: TGCGCCAGCAGCTTGGGAACGGCGTCCGGGGAGCTGTTTTTT; CDR3aa: CASSLGTASGELFF
j_gene: TRBJ2-7; v_gene: TRBV18; d_gene: TRBD1; abundance: -; CDR3nt: TGTGCCAGCTCACCAAATATACAGGGGGACTACGAGCAGTACTTC; CDR3aa: CASSPNIQGDYEQYF